The 22 T cell receptor beta chains listed next were all sequenced from one sample in a study of T cells after posttransplantation cyclophosphamide. Cyclophosphamide on days +3 and +4 followed busulfan-fludarabine conditioning and a marrow graft. Using immunoSEQ multiplex PCR, the repertoire was profiled, and TCRdb retains in-frame clones only, with some absent. The table records 30,000 to 45,000 clones, roughly 78% of them present only once. The sample in question was CD4+ T cells sorted from blood, obtained just over 1,900 days after a stem cell transplant with posttransplant cyclophosphamide. The receptors derive from a female patient aged 40 to 50 who received an allogeneic stem cell transplant from a related donor, was CMV-positive, and had no GVHD. Certain T cells may be donor cells from the graft.

This clone was counted between two and nine times. V gene TRBV19 combines with J gene TRBJ2-1, with D possibly being TRBD2 (5 bases). CDR1 is LNHDA, CDR2 SQIVND, per germline (reference sequence). The CDR3 spans 14 residues. V dropped 5 bases and J dropped 4 bases, with 12 bases sitting between them. CDR3 DNA sequence: TGTGCCAGTAGTCCCGACGGGGTATACAATGAGCAGTTCTTC. Amino acids: CASSPDGVYNEQFF. Together with reference TRBV19 and TRBJ2-1, the CDR3 gives the full variable domain: DGGITQSPKYLFRKEGQNVTLSCEQNLNHDAMYWYRQDPGQGLRLIYYSQIVNDFQKGDIAEGYSVSREKKESFPLTVTSAQKNPTAFYLCASSPDGVYNEQFFGPGTRLTVL.

The chain combines TRBV6-1 with TRBJ1-1; D ambiguous. CDR1 is MNHNS, CDR2 SASEGT, per germline. This CDR3 has 14 amino acids. Trimming left V 6 bases short and J 0 bases short, with 11 bases between. CDR3 bases: TGTGCCAGCAGGCCCACAGTAATGAACACTGAAGCTTTCTTT. It encodes CASRPTVMNTEAFF.

The chain is built from TRBV29-1 and TRBJ1-2, with TRBD1 identical over 10 bases. The junction had 9 bases not matched to a gene; V was cut back by 8 bases and J by 0 bases. The CDR3 loop spans 15 amino acids. CDR1 is SQVTM and CDR2 is ANQGSEA in the germline V gene. CDR3 protein: CSFNPGTGANYGYTF. The DNA of the CDR3 is TGCAGCTTCAATCCGGGGACAGGGGCTAACTATGGCTACACCTTC.

The chain combines TRBV10-3 with TRBJ1-2, with 8 bases fitting TRBD1. The germline CDR1 and CDR2 sequences are ENHRY and SYGVKD. This CDR3 has 15 amino acids. V shed 6 bases and J 5 bases; nucleotides not matched to a gene: 11. The CDR3 DNA reads as TGTGCCATCAGCCGGACAGGGAAAGAAGAATATGGCTACACCTTC. Amino acid sequence: CAISRTGKEEYGYTF.

The chain combines TRBV2 with TRBJ2-1; 9 positions match TRBD2. The CDR3 is 15 residues long. The germline V gene encodes CDR1 SNHLY and CDR2 FYNNEI. V trimming: 6 bases; J trimming: 8 bases; junction bases outside the gene matches: 11. The CDR3 DNA sequence: TGTGCCAGCAGGCAGACTAGCGGAAGTAGTTATGAGCAGTTCTTC. Protein product: CASRQTSGSSYEQFF.

V and J are TRBV19 and TRBJ1-2; tentative D call: TRBD1 (5 bases). V lost 6 bases to trimming and J lost 1 base, with 9 bases between them. This CDR3 has 13 residues. Per the germline V gene, CDR1 is LNHDA and CDR2 is SQIVND (reference sequence). The CDR3 DNA reads TGTGCCAGTAGCAGACAGATTAACTATGGCTACACCTTC. It translates to CASSRQINYGYTF.

This clone was counted once. This rearrangement joins TRBV7-8 to TRBJ1-1; 7 bases agree with TRBD1. Trimming cost V 3 bases and J 3 bases; bases outside gene matches: 7. CDR3 size: 15 residues. The germline V gene encodes CDR1 SGHVS and CDR2 FQNEAQ. The CDR3 is CASSFTGVEHTEAFF. Here the CDR3 DNA reads TGTGCCAGCAGCTTCACAGGGGTGGAACACACTGAAGCTTTCTTT.

The V call is TRBV5-6, the J call TRBJ1-6; D unresolved. The CDR3 runs to 13 residues. Germline CDR1 reads SGHDT; CDR2 reads YYEEEE. V lost 1 base to trimming and J lost 7 bases, with 6 bases between them. CDR3 sequence (DNA): TGTGCCAGCAGCTTGTCACAGAATTCACCCCTCCACTTT. It is translated as CASSLSQNSPLHF. Together with reference TRBV5-6 and TRBJ1-6, the CDR3 gives the full variable domain: DAGVTQSPTHLIKTRGQQVTLRCSPKSGHDTVSWYQQALGQGPQFIFQYYEEEERQRGNFPDRFSGHQFPNYSSELNVNALLLGDSALYLCASSLSQNSPLHFGNGTRLTVT.

The genes are TRBV29-1 and TRBJ2-7, with D tentatively TRBD1 (7 bases). CDR1 is SQVTM and CDR2 is ANQGSEA in the germline V gene. V lost 4 bases and J lost 7, with 17 bases in between. The CDR3 has 13 residues. The CDR3 reads CSVATGSGEEQYF. The DNA for the CDR3 is TGCAGCGTTGCGACAGGGTCGGGAGAAGAGCAGTACTTC.

The V call is TRBV29-1, the J call TRBJ2-5, with D possibly TRBD2 on 6 matching bases. From germline, CDR1 is SQVTM and CDR2 ANQGSEA. Trimming removed 3 bases from V and 4 bases from J, with 18 bases in between. This CDR3 is built from 15 residues. The CDR3 sequence: CSVDIHGRGSETQYF. CDR3 nucleotides: TGCAGCGTTGATATTCACGGGCGGGGATCAGAGACCCAGTACTTC.

A remark on this clone: The junction departs from the called germline gene at one end, perhaps through a read error. This chain uses TRBV9 with TRBJ2-2; 10 bases align to TRBD2. The CDR3 runs 13 residues. Germline-derived CDR1 and CDR2 are SGDLS and YYNGEE. The CDR3 loop is CASGGARIGELFF. The CDR3 DNA reads TGCGCGAGCGGGGGGGCCAGGATCGGGGAGCTGTTTTTT.

This rearrangement joins TRBV2 to TRBJ1-5; D gene ambiguous. Germline V lookup: CDR1 SNHLY, CDR2 FYNNEI. This CDR3 has 15 amino acids. The germline V and J ends were trimmed by 4 bases and 1 base, with 11 bases remaining between them. The CDR3 sequence is CASSVGEYSNQPQHF. As DNA, the CDR3 is TGTGCCAGCAGTGTCGGGGAGTACAGCAATCAGCCCCAGCATTTT. Filled out from reference TRBV2 and TRBJ1-5, the complete variable domain reads EPEVTQTPSHQVTQMGQEVILRCVPISNHLYFYWYRQILGQKVEFLVSFYNNEISEKSEIFDDQFSVERPDGSNFTLKIRSTKLEDSAMYFCASSVGEYSNQPQHFGDGTRLSIL.

The V gene is TRBV10-2, the J gene TRBJ2-7, with TRBD2 as a possible D gene (7 bases). The germline V and J ends were trimmed by 3 bases and 0 bases, with 12 bases remaining between them. The CDR3 contains 15 residues. Germline V gene sequence: CDR1 WSHSY, CDR2 SAAADI. CDR3 DNA: TGCGCCAGCAGTGATGCGGGGGCCCTCTCCTACGAGCAGTACTTC. It encodes CASSDAGALSYEQYF.

This clone was counted between two and nine times. One junction end disagrees with the germline gene, perhaps due to a read error. This chain links TRBV11-2 with TRBJ2-1; 11 bases map to TRBD2. Germline CDR1 is SGHAT and CDR2 is FQNNGV. CDR3 length: 12 amino acids. CDR3 sequence reads: CASSFQLAGAVF. In nucleotides, the CDR3 is TGTGCCAGCAGCTTCCAACTAGCGGGGGCTGTCTTC. The entire variable domain, with the rest obtained from reference TRBV11-2 and TRBJ2-1, is as follows: EAGVAQSPRYKIIEKRQSVAFWCNPISGHATLYWYQQILGQGPKLLIQFQNNGVVDDSQLPKDRFSAERLKGVDSTLKIQPAKLEDSAVYLCASSFQLAGAVFGPGTRLTVL.

The chain couples TRBV5-1 to TRBJ1-2; TRBD1 aligns across 7 bases. Germline V gene sequence: CDR1 SGHRS, CDR2 YFSETQ. V shed 5 bases, J shed 4 bases, and the junction held 8 bases outside the gene matches. This CDR3 has 14 residues. The CDR3 loop reads CASRSVGGIYGYTF. In nucleotides, the CDR3 is TGCGCCAGCAGGTCTGTAGGGGGCATCTATGGCTACACCTTC.

This rearrangement joins TRBV25-1 to TRBJ2-1; 7 bases are shared with TRBD1. This CDR3 has 14 amino acids. Germline CDR1 MGHDK, CDR2 SYGVNS. Germline trimming cut 7 bases from V and 3 bases from J; bases unmatched to any gene: 6. The CDR3 DNA is TGTGCCAGCAACGGACAGGATCACTACAATGAGCAGTTCTTC. Translating gives CASNGQDHYNEQFF.

The chain links TRBV13 to TRBJ2-5, with 8 bases that match TRBD2. There are 15 residues in the CDR3. Germline V gives CDR1 PRHDT, CDR2 FYEKMQ (reference sequence). With V trimmed by 3 bases and J by 1 base, 4 bases remained unmatched. CDR3 sequence reads: CASSLGGGSQETQYF. The CDR3 DNA reads as TGTGCCAGCAGCTTGGGCGGGGGGAGCCAAGAGACCCAGTACTTC. The full variable domain, rest sourced from reference TRBV13 and TRBJ2-5, is AAGVIQSPRHLIKEKRETATLKCYPIPRHDTVYWYQQGPGQDPQFLISFYEKMQSDKGSIPDRFSAQQFSDYHSELNMSSLELGDSALYFCASSLGGGSQETQYFGPGTRLLVL.

V and J are TRBV18 and TRBJ1-1, with unresolved D. This CDR3 has 15 amino acids. Germline CDR1 KGHSH, CDR2 LQKENI. Trimming cost V 5 bases and J 7 bases, with 20 bases left between them. In DNA, the CDR3 is TGTGCCAGCTCAATGTACGCAGGCAGCCGCCTTGAAGCTTTCTTT. Protein sequence: CASSMYAGSRLEAFF.

The CDR3 region is CASSSADRNYGYTF. Written as DNA, the CDR3 is TGTGCCAGCAGTTCCGCGGACAGGAACTATGGCTACACCTTC. The chain is built from TRBV28 and TRBJ1-2; 7 bases align to TRBD1. This CDR3 contains 14 residues. The V gene's germline CDR1 is MDHEN and CDR2 SYDVKM. V dropped 4 bases and J dropped 2; count of bases not matched to a gene: 4.

The V gene is TRBV15, the J gene TRBJ2-5; 9 bases match TRBD1. Trimming took 3 bases from V and 5 from J; bases not matched to a gene: 7. Per the germline V gene, CDR1 is LNHNV and CDR2 is YYDKDF (reference sequence). The CDR3 has 15 amino acids. The CDR3 coding sequence is TGTGCCACCAGCAGGGGGGACAGGGTTTGGGAGACCCAGTACTTC. This gives the protein CATSRGDRVWETQYF.

The V gene is TRBV5-1, the J gene TRBJ2-5, with 15 bases aligning to TRBD2. Germline V CDR1 and CDR2: SGHRS, YFSETQ. The CDR3 extends over 17 amino acids. Unmatched junction bases numbered 4, after V lost 4 bases and J lost 0 bases. The CDR3 nucleotides are TGCGCCAGCAGCCCTGGGACTAGCGGGAGGTACCAAGAGACCCAGTACTTC. Encoded protein: CASSPGTSGRYQETQYF.

The chain couples TRBV7-9 to TRBJ2-1; 7 nucleotides line up with TRBD2. The CDR3 runs to 14 residues. Looked up from germline, CDR1 is SEHNR and CDR2 is FQNEAQ (reference sequence). J gave up 6 bases and V 1 base, and 3 bases lay outside the gene matches. The CDR3 sequence is CASSLGLASNEQFF. CDR3 in DNA: TGTGCCAGCAGCTTAGGACTAGCATCCAATGAGCAGTTCTTC.